The T cell receptor (beta chain) described here comes from a study of CD8+ T cells in alopecia areata. Turning to the study itself: Patients received oral tofacitinib, 5 to 10 mg twice daily, for moderate-to-severe alopecia areata. General observations from the study: Scalp clonality and expanded CD8+ clones among the top 100 showed significant decreases with tofacitinib.

Per germline, CDR1 SEHNR and CDR2 FQNEAQ (reference sequence). This CDR3 spans 12 amino acids. The ends lost 6 bases at V and 6 bases at J; junction bases unmatched: 4. Treatment meaning: oral pan-JAK inhibitor, 5-10 mg twice daily. This clone was seen a few times. Its specificity is not known. Extraction and reverse transcription of RNA yielded cDNA as the sequencing template. Generated by immunoSEQ multiplex PCR, the TCRdb table keeps only in-frame clones and is missing some. Among about 120,000 clones, around 54% were seen once, and the ten largest hold about 3.2%. This sequence originates from a human donor with alopecia areata. This rearrangement joins TRBV7-9 to TRBJ1-1; 7 bases are a match to TRBD1. The source was CD4+ T cells sorted from blood, collected at week 24, from a patient treated with tofacitinib. DNA of the CDR3: TGTGCCAGCAGTGACAGGGACGCTGAAGCTTTCTTT. Its translation: CASSDRDAEAFF.